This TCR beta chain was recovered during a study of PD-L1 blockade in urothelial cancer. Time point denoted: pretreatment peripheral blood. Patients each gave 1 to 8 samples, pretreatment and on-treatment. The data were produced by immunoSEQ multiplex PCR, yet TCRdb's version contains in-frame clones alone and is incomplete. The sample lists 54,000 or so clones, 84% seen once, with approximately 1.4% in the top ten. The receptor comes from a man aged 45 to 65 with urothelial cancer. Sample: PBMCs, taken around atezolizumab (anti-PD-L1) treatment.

CDR3 coding DNA: TGTGCCAGCAGCGTTTGGCAGACAAACACCGGGGAGCTGTTTTTT. Its translation is CASSVWQTNTGELFF. J is TRBJ2-2 and V is TRBV9, with D unclear. Trimming left V 2 bases short and J 2 bases short, with 10 bases between. The CDR3 extends over 15 amino acids. Per germline, CDR1 SGDLS and CDR2 YYNGEE.